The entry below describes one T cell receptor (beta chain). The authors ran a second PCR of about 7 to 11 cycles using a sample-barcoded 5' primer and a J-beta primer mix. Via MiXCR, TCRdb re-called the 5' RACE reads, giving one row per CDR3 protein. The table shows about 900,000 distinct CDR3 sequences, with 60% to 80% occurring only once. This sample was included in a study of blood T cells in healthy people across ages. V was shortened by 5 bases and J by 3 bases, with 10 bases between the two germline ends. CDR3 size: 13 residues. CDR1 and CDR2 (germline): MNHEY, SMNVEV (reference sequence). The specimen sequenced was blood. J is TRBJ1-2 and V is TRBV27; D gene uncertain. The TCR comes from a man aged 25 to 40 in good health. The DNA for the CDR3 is TGTGCCAGCAGTCCGTCAGAGCACTATGGCTACACCTTC. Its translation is CASSPSEHYGYTF.